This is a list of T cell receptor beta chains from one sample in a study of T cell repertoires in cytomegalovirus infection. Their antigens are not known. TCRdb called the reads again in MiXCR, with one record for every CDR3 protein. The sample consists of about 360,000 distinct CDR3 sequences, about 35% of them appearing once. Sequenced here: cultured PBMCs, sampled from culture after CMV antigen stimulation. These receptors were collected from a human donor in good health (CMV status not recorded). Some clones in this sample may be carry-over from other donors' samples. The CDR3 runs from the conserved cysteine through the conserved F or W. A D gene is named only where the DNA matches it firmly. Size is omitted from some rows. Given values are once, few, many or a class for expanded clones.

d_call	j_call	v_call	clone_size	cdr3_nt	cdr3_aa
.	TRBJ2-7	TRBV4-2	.	TGTGCCAGCAGCCAAGAAGAGGGATACGCCTACGAGCAGTACTTC	CASSQEEGYAYEQYF
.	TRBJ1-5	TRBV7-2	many	TGTGCCAGCAGCTTAGTCCCAGGGAATCAGCCCCAGCATTTT	CASSLVPGNQPQHF
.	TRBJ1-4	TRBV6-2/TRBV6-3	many	TGTGCCAGCTCGCAGGGTAATGAAAAACTGTTTTTT	CASSQGNEKLFF
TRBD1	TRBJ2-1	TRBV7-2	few	TGTGCCAGCAGCTTATTCATCTTTAGCGGATTGGACAGGGGTATCGAGCAGTTCTTC	CASSLFIFSGLDRGIEQFF
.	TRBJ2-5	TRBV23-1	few	TGCGCCAGCAGTCTCCCCCTCGGGGCCATACATGATAGGGGGGAGACCCAGTACTTC	CASSLPLGAIHDRGETQYF
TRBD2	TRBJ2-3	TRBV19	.	TGTGCCAGTAGTATTGGGGAAGGACTAGGGCCTTTCTTCACAGATACGCAGTATTTT	CASSIGEGLGPFFTDTQYF
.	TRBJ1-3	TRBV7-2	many	TGTGCCAGCAGCTTGACTCAGGGGAGTGGAAACACCATATATTTT	CASSLTQGSGNTIYF
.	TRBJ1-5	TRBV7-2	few	TGTGCCAGCAGCGTGACACGATATAGCAATCAGCCCCAGCATTTT	CASSVTRYSNQPQHF
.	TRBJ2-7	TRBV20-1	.	TGCAGTGCTAGGGAAGAGCCCTACGAGCAGTACTTC	CSAREEPYEQYF
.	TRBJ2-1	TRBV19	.	TGTGCCAGTAGTATTCGGACACCTGCCTACAATGAGCAGTTCTTC	CASSIRTPAYNEQFF
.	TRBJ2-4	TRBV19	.	TGTGCCAGTAGTATGGTTGTGGTGGACATTCAGTACTTC	CASSMVVVDIQYF
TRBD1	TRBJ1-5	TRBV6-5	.	TGTGCCAGCAGCCCCGAGACAGGGGCGTATAGCAATCAGCCCCAGCATTTT	CASSPETGAYSNQPQHF
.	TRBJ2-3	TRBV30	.	TGTGCCTGGAGACTTACGCGGACAGATACGCAGTATTTT	CAWRLTRTDTQYF
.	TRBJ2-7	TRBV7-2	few	TGTGCCAGCAGCGGGAGTGAGGGCGGGAAACTCTCCTACGAGCAGTACTTC	CASSGSEGGKLSYEQYF
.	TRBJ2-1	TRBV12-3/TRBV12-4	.	TGTGCCAGCAGGGGGGCCCTGGGGGTCGCCTCCAGCAGCTCCTACAATGAGCAGTTCTTC	CASRGALGVASSSSYNEQFF
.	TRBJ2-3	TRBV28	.	TGTGCCAGCAGTTTGAGGGACCCGGATACGCAGTATTTT	CASSLRDPDTQYF
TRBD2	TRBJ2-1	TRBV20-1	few	TGCAGTGCTAGAGAGGAGGTCTCCGGGACTAGCGGGAGGTACAATGAGCAGTTCTTC	CSAREEVSGTSGRYNEQFF
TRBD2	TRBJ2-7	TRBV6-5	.	TGTGCCAGCAAAGTTGAGGCTAGCGGAAGCTACGAGCAGTACTTC	CASKVEASGSYEQYF
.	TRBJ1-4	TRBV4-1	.	TGTGCCAGCAGCCAATACTCCGGGTCTCGGGATGAAAAACTGTTTTTT	CASSQYSGSRDEKLFF
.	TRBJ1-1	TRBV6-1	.	TGTGCCAGCATTCTGTCAGGGAACACTGAAGCTTTCTTT	CASILSGNTEAFF
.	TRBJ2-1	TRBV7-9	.	TGTGCCAGCAGCTTTGATCCGGGCCAATACAATGAGCAGTTCTTC	CASSFDPGQYNEQFF
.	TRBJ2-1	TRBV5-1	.	TGCGCCAGCAGCTTGGCCTTGGGGCTTACCTACAATAATGAGCAGTTCTTC	CASSLALGLTYNNEQFF
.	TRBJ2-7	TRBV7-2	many	TGTGCCAGCAGCCCTCATGCGGGGTTAGGTACCTACGAGCAGTACTTC	CASSPHAGLGTYEQYF
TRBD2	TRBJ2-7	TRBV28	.	TGTGCCAGCAGCACGAGCGGGAGTCTCGACGAGCAGTACTTC	CASSTSGSLDEQYF
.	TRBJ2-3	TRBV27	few	TGTGCCAGCAGTTTGGGGAGACTCTCGCATACAGATACGCAGTATTTT	CASSLGRLSHTDTQYF
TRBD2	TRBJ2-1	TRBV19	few	TGTGCCAGTACCGACCGTAGGGGCGGGAGCCACAATGAGCAGTTCTTC	CASTDRRGGSHNEQFF
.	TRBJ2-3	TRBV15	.	TGTGCCACCAGCAGAGCGGGAGAGGTCACAGATACGCAGTATTTT	CATSRAGEVTDTQYF
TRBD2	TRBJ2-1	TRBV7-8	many	TGTGCCAGCAGCTTAGAGGCTAGCGGGAGGGCCCAGGAGCAGTTCTTC	CASSLEASGRAQEQFF